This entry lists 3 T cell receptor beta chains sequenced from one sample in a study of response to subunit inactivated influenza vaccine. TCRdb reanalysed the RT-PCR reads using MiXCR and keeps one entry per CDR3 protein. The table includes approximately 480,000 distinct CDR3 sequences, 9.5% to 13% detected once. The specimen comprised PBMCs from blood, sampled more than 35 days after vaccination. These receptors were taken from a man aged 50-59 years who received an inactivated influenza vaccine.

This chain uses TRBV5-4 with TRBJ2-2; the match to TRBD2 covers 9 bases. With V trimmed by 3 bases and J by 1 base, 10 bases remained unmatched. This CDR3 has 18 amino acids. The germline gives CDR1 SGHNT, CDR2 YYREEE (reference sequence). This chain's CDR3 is CASSSPGGRAWNTGELFF. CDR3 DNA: TGTGCCAGCAGCTCGCCGGGCGGGAGGGCCTGGAACACCGGGGAGCTGTTTTTT.

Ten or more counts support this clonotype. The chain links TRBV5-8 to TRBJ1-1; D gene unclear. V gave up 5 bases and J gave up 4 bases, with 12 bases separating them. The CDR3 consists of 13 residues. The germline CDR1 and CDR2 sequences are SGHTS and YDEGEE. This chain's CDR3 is CASRLSGGTEAFF. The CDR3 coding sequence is TGTGCCAGCAGACTTTCAGGAGGCACTGAAGCTTTCTTT.

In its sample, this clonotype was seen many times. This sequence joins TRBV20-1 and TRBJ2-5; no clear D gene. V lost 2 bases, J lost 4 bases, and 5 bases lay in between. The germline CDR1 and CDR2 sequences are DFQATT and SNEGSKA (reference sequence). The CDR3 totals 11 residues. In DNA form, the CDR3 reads TGCAGTGCTAGATACCTAGAGACCCAGTACTTC. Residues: CSARYLETQYF.